This T cell receptor beta chain was obtained from a study of T cell clones after liver transplantation. On the study more broadly: Until 12-24 months post-transplant, subjects got standard immunosuppression and no induction.

The CDR3 has 11 amino acids. The V and J ends lost 5 bases and 3 bases respectively, with 6 bases between them. CDR1 DFQATT and CDR2 SNEGSKA come from the germline V gene (reference sequence). Assay used: immunoSEQ multiplex PCR; TCRdb lists only in-frame clones, some missing. The sample has fewer than 110,000 clones, about 86% seen once. Specimen: CD4+ T cells from blood, collected around 4 years after liver transplant. The clonotype was recovered from a human patient who received a liver transplant. The graft donor may be the source of some T cells. This chain links TRBV20-1 with TRBJ2-3, with D perhaps TRBD2 (6 bases). The CDR3 nucleotides are TGCAGTGCTCTAGCGACAGATACGCAGTATTTT. Translated, it gives CSALATDTQYF.